This T cell receptor beta chain was recorded in a study of T cells expressing NK-cell markers. Notes on the study in general: Dominant NKG2C+ clonotypes made up about 1.0-7.5% of CD8+ T cells in several donors.

From germline, CDR1 is MNHEY and CDR2 SVGEGT. The CDR3 consists of 16 residues. A remark on this clonotype: Its antigen is currently unknown.

TCRdb re-called the 5' RACE reads and shows each CDR3 protein once, DNA omitted. The sample table sets out 350,000 to 500,000 distinct CDR3 sequences. The sequenced sample consisted of blood T cells: a sorted CD56 or NKG2C T cell subset, CD4+ or CD8+ T cells, or bulk PBMC T cells (not recorded which). The TCR sequence derives from a woman between 18 and 69 years old in good health. The rearrangement links TRBV6-2 or TRBV6-3 to TRBJ2-1. CDR3 residues: CASKLAPRGSYNEQFF.